This TCR beta chain was captured by sequencing in a study of OX40 agonist ivuxolimab in advanced cancers. Study overall: Every 2 weeks, patients got intravenous ivuxolimab at one of six dose levels (0.01-10 mg/kg).

Data came from immunoSEQ multiplex PCR; TCRdb stores just in-frame clones and leaves some out. The sample has over 70,000 clones, roughly 91% seen once. From germline, CDR1 is DFQATT and CDR2 SNEGSKA (reference sequence). V was pared by 6 bases and J by 4 bases, with 9 bases between. This CDR3 comprises 11 residues. V is TRBV20-1 and J is TRBJ1-1, with D unclear. The clonotype comes from an adult with an advanced solid tumor such as melanoma, head and neck, liver or kidney cancer. The sample consisted of CD4+ or CD8+ T cells sorted from blood, taken in a trial of the OX40 agonist ivuxolimab. CDR3 bases: TGCAGTGCCCTTCCTGGCACTGAAGCTTTCTTT. It encodes CSALPGTEAFF.